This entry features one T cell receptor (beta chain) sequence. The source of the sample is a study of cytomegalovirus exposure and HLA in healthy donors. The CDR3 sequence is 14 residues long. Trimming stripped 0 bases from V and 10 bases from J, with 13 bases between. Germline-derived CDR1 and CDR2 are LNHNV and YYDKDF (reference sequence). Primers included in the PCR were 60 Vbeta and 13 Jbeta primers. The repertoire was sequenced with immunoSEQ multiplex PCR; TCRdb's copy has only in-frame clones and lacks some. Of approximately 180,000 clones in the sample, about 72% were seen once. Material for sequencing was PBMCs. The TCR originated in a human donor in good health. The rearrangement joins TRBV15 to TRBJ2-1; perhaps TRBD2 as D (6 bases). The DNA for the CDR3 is TGTGCCACCAGCAGAGATGCGGGGTCCAGGGAGCAGTTCTTC. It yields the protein CATSRDAGSREQFF.